A selection of T cell receptor gamma chains follows, all from one sample in a study of gammadelta T cells in human blood. TCRdb made new clone calls on the RT-PCR reads using CATT. Of roughly 400 gamma-chain clones listed, 4.8% were seen once; the top ten hold roughly a fifth. The sample consisted of non-Vgamma9Vdelta2 gamma-delta T cells from infant blood. Source of these receptors: a human donor. The CDR3 runs from the conserved cysteine through the conserved F or W.

V	J	CDR3
TRGV2	TRGJP	CATWDGRKELGKKIKVF
TRGV2	TRGJ1/TRGJ2	CATWDGRYYKKLF
TRGV4	TRGJ1/TRGJ2	CATWDGTNYYKKLF
TRGV10	TRGJP1	CAAWHDTCWFKIF
TRGV2	TRGJ1/TRGJ2	CATWDGPTKKLF
TRGV5P	TRGJP1	CATWGRPPVDTTGWFKIF
TRGV2	TRGJ1/TRGJ2	CATWDGPKVGSYYKKLF
TRGV5	TRGJP1	CATWDTWRFKIF
TRGV3	TRGJ1/TRGJ2	CATWDKGLYYKKLF
TRGV4	TRGJ1/TRGJ2	CATWDPRKKLF
TRGV8	TRGJ1/TRGJ2	CATWDSNYYKKLF
TRGV8	TRGJP2	CATWDTGDWIKTF
TRGV10	TRGJP1	CAAWDLYTGWFKIF
TRGV4	TRGJP2	CATWDDDYWIKTF
TRGV2	TRGJ1/TRGJ2	CATWDGRLNYYKKLF
TRGV8	TRGJ1/TRGJ2	CATWDRRYYKKLF
TRGV10	TRGJ1/TRGJ2	CAAWDLSYYKKLF
TRGV5	TRGJ1/TRGJ2	CATWVYYYKKLF
TRGV5	TRGJ1/TRGJ2	CATWDRPPPYYKKLF
TRGV3	TRGJ1/TRGJ2	CATWDRLFYYKKLF
TRGV8	TRGJP2	CATWDWGSDWIKTF
TRGV5	TRGJ1/TRGJ2	CATWDWGIYYKKLF
TRGV5	TRGJ1/TRGJ2	CATWDRRVYYKKLF
TRGV5	TRGJ1/TRGJ2	CATWDGTFYYKKLF
TRGV3	TRGJ1/TRGJ2	CATWDGFKLF
TRGV10	TRGJ1/TRGJ2	CAAWDDYKKLF
TRGV9	TRGJ1/TRGJ2	CALWEVHFFNYKKLF
TRGV8	TRGJ1/TRGJ2	CATWDPIDYYKKLF
TRGV10	TRGJ1/TRGJ2	CAAWDGRNYYKKLF
TRGV9	TRGJ1/TRGJ2	CALWEFSNYYKKLF
TRGV2	TRGJ1/TRGJ2	CATWALFYYKKLF
TRGV2	TRGJ1/TRGJ2	CATWANRFYYKKLF
TRGV8	TRGJ1/TRGJ2	CATWDPNYKKLF
TRGV8	TRGJ1/TRGJ2	CATWDEAYYKKLF
TRGV8	TRGJ1/TRGJ2	CATWDRLYGHLDYYKKLF
TRGV2	TRGJ1/TRGJ2	CATWDGPEYKKLF
TRGV8	TRGJ1/TRGJ2	CATWAKAGYKKLF
TRGV2	TRGJ1/TRGJ2	CATWDGPFWNYYKKLF
TRGV8	TRGJP1	CATWDRGWFKIF
TRGV2	TRGJ1/TRGJ2	CATWDGQPAAYYKKLF
TRGV2	TRGJ1/TRGJ2	CATWDGQRNKKLF
TRGV2	TRGJP2	CATWDGSDWIKTF
TRGV4	TRGJ1/TRGJ2	CATWANYYKKLF
TRGV2	TRGJP2	CATWDGPWGVWIKTF
TRGV4	TRGJ1/TRGJ2	CATWDTDYYKKLF